This T cell receptor (beta chain) comes out of a study of blood T cell repertoires in COVID-19. At the level of the study: Both acute and convalescent COVID-19 samples were obtained from the United States, Italy and Spain. PBMCs, B-cell-depleted T cells, or T cells provided the cDNA or gDNA that made up the material.

TCRdb keeps only in-frame clones here, not all; method: immunoSEQ multiplex PCR. The sample lists roughly 170,000 clones, around 85% occurring once. This clone was detected once. Germline V gene sequence: CDR1 SGHTA, CDR2 FQGNSA. Trimming removed 3 bases from V and 2 bases from J; junction bases left unmatched: 10. CDR3 size: 16 residues. This sequence originates from a man between 70 and 80 years old with active or convalescent COVID-19. The material sequenced was peripheral blood. This chain links TRBV7-2 with TRBJ2-7, with 7 bases that match TRBD2. The CDR3 spells CASSFPAGTATYEQYF. As DNA, the CDR3 is TGTGCCAGCAGCTTCCCAGCGGGGACTGCTACCTACGAGCAGTACTTC. Drawing the rest from reference TRBV7-2 and TRBJ2-7, the complete variable domain is GAGVSQSPSNKVTEKGKDVELRCDPISGHTALYWYRQSLGQGLEFLIYFQGNSAPDKSGLPSDRFSAERTGGSVSTLTIQRTQQEDSAVYLCASSFPAGTATYEQYFGPGTRLTVT.